Given below is one T cell receptor (beta chain) in context. Its antigen is undetermined. Despite likely unrecorded immune exposures, the donors were nominally healthy at the time of sampling. The data were taken from a study of cytomegalovirus exposure and HLA in healthy donors. Study-level points and caveats: V- and J-gene trimming of TCR beta was linked (in a later analysis) to a missense DCLRE1C variant. Using a false discovery rate of 0.05, a later analysis showed that 15,000 to 20,000 TCR beta sequences were associated with HLA alleles.

The primer mix had 60 Vbeta and 13 Jbeta primers. Assay: immunoSEQ multiplex PCR; the TCRdb copy retains only in-frame clones and omits some. Seen here are 200,000 or so clones, under 90% observed once, and the top ten hold about 0.094%. This CDR3 comprises 16 residues. Specimen: PBMCs. The receptor's source is a boy aged 2 to 9 in good health and CMV-seronegative. The chain joins TRBV21-1 to TRBJ2-3; the listed D gene, TRBD1, was not tested against the DNA. TRBV21-1 is shown as a pseudogene. In DNA form, the CDR3 reads TGTGCCAGCAGCGGGAGACAGGTTCCTAGCACAGATACGCAGTATTTT. Encoded protein: CASSGRQVPSTDTQYF.